This TCR beta chain was sequenced in a study of T cell changes during pregnancy in multiple sclerosis. Clones were read by immunoSEQ multiplex PCR, and TCRdb kept only the in-frame ones, dropping some. The table includes tens of thousands of clones, 96% detected once. The origin of this receptor is a female donor with multiple sclerosis, enrolled in a pregnancy study. Source: CD8+ T cells from peripheral blood mononuclear cells, taken after pregnancy.

CDR3 loop: CASSERAGGFYNEQFF. CDR3 nucleotides: TGTGCCAGCAGTGAACGAGCGGGAGGGTTTTACAATGAGCAGTTCTTC. The chain couples TRBV6-4 to TRBJ2-1; 10 nucleotides line up with TRBD2. The CDR3 totals 16 residues. CDR1 is MRHNA, CDR2 SNTAGT, per germline. Trimming took 3 bases from V and 4 from J; bases not matched to a gene: 6.